These 5 T cell receptor beta chains originate from one sample sequenced in a study of blood T cell repertoires in COVID-19. Only in-frame clones appear in the TCRdb table, and some are missing; sequencing was by immunoSEQ multiplex PCR. The repertoire holds 200,000 to 250,000 clones, about 83% seen once, with approximately 2% in the top ten. Sample: PBMCs or T cells enriched from blood (not recorded which). The receptors were gathered from a woman between 50 and 59 years old who had recovered from COVID-19.

V usage is TRBV28 and J usage is TRBJ1-2; a weak D match, TRBD1 (5 bases). Germline CDR1 is MDHEN and CDR2 is SYDVKM. V was shortened by 6 bases and J by 4 bases, with 21 bases between the two germline ends. The CDR3 is 16 amino acids. The CDR3: CASRLGAGTSVYGYTF. The CDR3 DNA sequence: TGTGCCAGCAGATTAGGAGCCGGGACTTCGGTCTATGGCTACACCTTC.

This chain links TRBV28 with TRBJ1-2; the D is unclear. The CDR3 has 11 amino acids. From germline, CDR1 is MDHEN and CDR2 SYDVKM. Trimming cost V 4 bases and J 3 bases, with 3 bases left between them. The CDR3, as DNA: TGTGCCAGCAGTTCCGACTATGGCTACACCTTC. The encoded protein is CASSSDYGYTF.

CDR3 residues: CASSEAWYRVNEQFF. In DNA form, the CDR3 reads TGTGCCAGCAGTGAAGCGTGGTACAGGGTAAATGAGCAGTTCTTC. The rearrangement links TRBV2 to TRBJ2-1; D is perhaps TRBD1 (6 bases). Per germline, CDR1 SNHLY and CDR2 FYNNEI. Trimming pared 0 bases from V and 7 bases from J, leaving 13 bases between. The CDR3 is made up of 15 amino acids.

This clone was picked up a small number of times. V gene TRBV6-2 or TRBV6-3 combines with J gene TRBJ1-2; no definite D call. The germline V gene encodes CDR1 MNHEY and CDR2 SVGEGT. Deletions cut 2 bases from V and 5 bases from J, with 9 bases between. This CDR3 comprises 13 residues. The CDR3 is CASSYAPRYGYTF. The DNA of the CDR3 is TGTGCCAGCAGTTACGCCCCTCGGTATGGCTACACCTTC.

V is TRBV5-1 and J is TRBJ1-4, with D maybe TRBD1 (6 bases). The V end lost 5 bases, the J end lost 5 bases, and 16 bases lay between the germline ends. The CDR3 length is 15 residues. CDR1 and CDR2 from the germline V gene are SGHRS and YFSETQ. CDR3 DNA: TGCGCCAGCAGGTTTGGGCGGGGGCGGAATGAAAAACTGTTTTTT. Translating gives CASRFGRGRNEKLFF. Combining the CDR3 with reference TRBV5-1 and TRBJ1-4 gives the whole variable domain KAGVTQTPRYLIKTRGQQVTLSCSPISGHRSVSWYQQTPGQGLQFLFEYFSETQRNKGNFPGRFSGRQFSNSRSEMNVSTLELGDSALYLCASRFGRGRNEKLFFGSGTQLSVL.